A selection of T cell receptor beta chains follows, all from one sample in a study of blood T cell repertoires in COVID-19. Method: immunoSEQ multiplex PCR; TCRdb's copy keeps in-frame clones and lacks some. The top ten hold about 1.7% of the sample, which has some 91,000 clones, about nine tenths seen once. Sample: peripheral blood. The receptor set was obtained from a man aged 55 to 70 with acute or convalescent COVID-19. Each CDR3 is given with its conserved first and last residue. The D gene is left open where the match is weak. Not all rows give a size; the values are once, few, many and, for expanded clones, a class.

CDR3,DNA,J,size,V,D
CASSITGTGTSPLHF,TGTGCCAGTAGTATCACCGGGACAGGTACTTCACCCCTCCACTTT,TRBJ1-6,.,TRBV19,TRBD1
CASSQDTGFGYTF,TGTGCCAGCAGCCAAGATACAGGGTTTGGCTACACCTTC,TRBJ1-2,.,TRBV14,.
CASSLDTGTRLEAFF,TGTGCCAGCAGCCTTGACACCGGGACACGGCTTGAAGCTTTCTTT,TRBJ1-1,.,TRBV14,.
CASSLERGNEQFF,TGTGCCAGCAGCTTAGAACGGGGCAATGAGCAGTTCTTC,TRBJ2-1,.,TRBV11-1,.
CASSAGAGNTIYF,TGTGCCAGCAGCGCGGGAGCTGGAAACACCATATATTTT,TRBJ1-3,many,TRBV2,.
CASSVYSNQPQHF,TGTGCCAGCAGTGTTTATAGCAATCAGCCCCAGCATTTT,TRBJ1-5,.,TRBV2,.
CASSQWSGNFNYGYTF,TGCGCCAGCAGCCAATGGTCCGGGAATTTTAACTATGGCTACACCTTC,TRBJ1-2,.,TRBV5-1,.
CAISDSGTGRDGYTF,TGTGCCATCAGTGATTCGGGGACAGGGCGGGATGGCTACACCTTC,TRBJ1-2,.,TRBV10-3,TRBD1
CASSFPTAVFSYNEQFF,TGTGCCAGCAGCTTCCCCACAGCGGTCTTTTCCTACAATGAGCAGTTCTTC,TRBJ2-1,.,TRBV5-6,.
CASSYGGARDEKLFF,TGTGCCAGCAGTTATGGGGGGGCTAGGGATGAAAAACTGTTTTTT,TRBJ1-4,few,TRBV6-5,.
CASSPGLTYEQYF,TGTGCCAGTAGTCCGGGTTTAACCTACGAGCAGTACTTC,TRBJ2-7,.,TRBV19,.
CASRLTGNQPQHF,TGTGCCAGCAGGCTAACAGGGAATCAGCCCCAGCATTTT,TRBJ1-5,.,TRBV27,.
CASSELRGSYNEQFF,TGTGCCAGCAGTGAGTTGCGGGGCTCCTACAATGAGCAGTTCTTC,TRBJ2-1,.,TRBV2,.
CASRSTGRIEKLFF,TGTGCCAGCAGGTCGACAGGTCGCATTGAAAAACTGTTTTTT,TRBJ1-4,.,TRBV28,.
CASSPATAYNSPLHF,TGTGCCAGCTCACCAGCGACTGCCTATAATTCACCCCTCCACTTT,TRBJ1-6,.,TRBV18,.
CASSLDRGDEKLFF,TGCGCCAGCAGCTTGGACAGGGGTGATGAAAAACTGTTTTTT,TRBJ1-4,.,TRBV5-1,TRBD1
CASSIRLAGDGPYEQYF,TGTGCCAGTAGTATCCGGCTAGCGGGGGATGGCCCCTACGAGCAGTACTTC,TRBJ2-7,.,TRBV19,TRBD2
CASSPSQDTNYGYTF,TGTGCCAGCTCACCATCACAGGATACTAACTATGGCTACACCTTC,TRBJ1-2,.,TRBV18,.
CASSYRQGAFSYTF,TGTGCCAGCAGTTACAGGCAGGGGGCTTTTAGCTACACCTTC,TRBJ1-2,.,TRBV6-5,TRBD1
CASSGPGTTGHYGYTF,TGTGCCAGCAGTGGTCCCGGGACAACGGGCCACTATGGCTACACCTTC,TRBJ1-2,.,TRBV6-4,.
CASSPPTQGRNTEAFF,TGTGCCAGCAGCCCACCGACTCAGGGGCGGAACACTGAAGCTTTCTTT,TRBJ1-1,.,TRBV7-6,.
CASGTGGAWNEKLFF,TGTGCCAGCGGGACAGGGGGCGCTTGGAATGAAAAACTGTTTTTT,TRBJ1-4,.,TRBV6-5,TRBD1
CASSPGTLNQPQHF,TGCGCCAGCAGCCCCGGGACACTAAATCAGCCCCAGCATTTT,TRBJ1-5,.,TRBV5-1,.
CASSLSTATNEKLFF,TGCGCCAGCAGCTTGAGTACAGCAACTAATGAAAAACTGTTTTTT,TRBJ1-4,once,TRBV5-1,.
CASRTGLAPQYF,TGTGCCAGCAGGACCGGACTAGCTCCGCAGTATTTT,TRBJ2-3,.,TRBV2,TRBD2
CASSPGGSYGYTF,TGTGCCAGCAGCCCTGGGGGGAGCTATGGCTACACCTTC,TRBJ1-2,.,TRBV3-1/TRBV3-2,.